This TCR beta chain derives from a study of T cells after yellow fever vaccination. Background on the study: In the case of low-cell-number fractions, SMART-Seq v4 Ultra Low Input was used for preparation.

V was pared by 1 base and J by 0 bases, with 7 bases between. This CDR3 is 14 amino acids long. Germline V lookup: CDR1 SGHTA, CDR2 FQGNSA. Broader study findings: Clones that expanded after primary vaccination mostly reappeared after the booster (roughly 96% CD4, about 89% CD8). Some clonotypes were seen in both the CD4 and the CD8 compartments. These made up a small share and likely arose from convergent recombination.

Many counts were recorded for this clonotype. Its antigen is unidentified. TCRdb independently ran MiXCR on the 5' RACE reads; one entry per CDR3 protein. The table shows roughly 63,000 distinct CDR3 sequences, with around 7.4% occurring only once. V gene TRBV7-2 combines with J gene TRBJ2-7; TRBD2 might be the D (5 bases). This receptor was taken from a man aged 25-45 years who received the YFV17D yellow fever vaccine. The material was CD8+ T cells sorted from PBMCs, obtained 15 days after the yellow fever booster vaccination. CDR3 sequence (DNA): TGTGCCAGCAGCTTAGTGGGGAGCTCCTACGAGCAGTACTTC. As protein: CASSLVGSSYEQYF.